Following are 27 T cell receptor beta chains from one sample sequenced in a study of T cells in localized non-small cell lung cancer. Sequencing was performed with immunoSEQ multiplex PCR; in TCRdb, only in-frame clones are kept and a portion is missing. Here the sample spans approximately 5,100 clones, 25% to 35% being singletons. Material: lung tumor tissue, obtained before any cancer treatment. These receptors were collected from a female donor of 60 years or more with stage I lung adenocarcinoma.

This clone showed up just a few times. The chain has TRBV9 and TRBJ2-3; D ambiguous. Trimming removed 3 bases at V and 5 bases at J, with 7 bases between. The CDR3 has 12 residues. The germline V gene encodes CDR1 SGDLS and CDR2 YYNGEE. In nucleotides, the CDR3 is TGTGCCAGCAGCGCCCGACTAGATACGCAGTATTTT. Its protein product is CASSARLDTQYF.

This clone came up a few times. CDR3 nucleotide sequence: TGTGCCAGCAGCTTAAAGGCAGGGGGCTTCTACGAGCAGTACTTC. Translated: CASSLKAGGFYEQYF. The chain has TRBV11-3 and TRBJ2-7, with 8 bases fitting TRBD1. The V segment lost 2 bases and the J segment 3 bases; nucleotides outside the gene matches: 6. Per the germline V gene, CDR1 is SGHNT and CDR2 is YENEEA. The CDR3 extends over 15 amino acids.

The gene calls are TRBV28 and TRBJ2-7, with D perhaps matching TRBD2 (6 bases). CDR3 length: 15 amino acids. Germline V gives CDR1 MDHEN, CDR2 SYDVKM. V lost 6 bases to trimming and J lost 0 bases, with 15 bases between them. The CDR3 DNA sequence: TGTGCCAGCAGCTCCGGGACTTTCACCTCCTACGAGCAGTACTTC. Protein: CASSSGTFTSYEQYF.

The chain recombines TRBV25-1 with TRBJ1-3; 7 bases agree with TRBD1. CDR1 and CDR2 (germline): MGHDK, SYGVNS. The CDR3 sequence is 16 residues long. J gave up 3 bases and V 3 bases, and 8 bases lay outside the gene matches. CDR3 protein: CASSDRQPGGGNTIYF. The CDR3 nucleotides read TGTGCCAGCAGTGATCGCCAACCAGGGGGTGGAAACACCATATATTTT.

V and J are TRBV14 and TRBJ2-1, with D unclear. Germline CDR1 is SGHDN and CDR2 is FVKESK. The CDR3 contains 15 residues. The V end lost 2 bases, the J end lost 5 bases, and 13 bases lay between the germline ends. The CDR3 sequence: CASSQLNPRDNEQFF. CDR3 DNA sequence: TGTGCCAGCAGCCAACTAAATCCGCGCGACAATGAGCAGTTCTTC. Complete variable domain (other parts from reference TRBV14 and TRBJ2-1): EAGVTQFPSHSVIEKGQTVTLRCDPISGHDNLYWYRRVMGKEIKFLLHFVKESKQDESGMPNNRFLAERTGGTYSTLKVQPAELEDSGVYFCASSQLNPRDNEQFFGPGTRLTVL.

This chain connects TRBV6-8 to TRBJ1-5; TRBD1 matches 8 bases. In germline, CDR1 is MNHGY, CDR2 SAAAGT. Trimming at V came to 6 bases and at J to 0 bases, leaving 7 bases not matched to a gene. This CDR3 is built from 16 residues. The CDR3 loop reads CASRKGTGDSNQPQHF. Here the CDR3 DNA reads TGTGCCAGCAGGAAAGGGACAGGAGATAGCAATCAGCCCCAGCATTTT.

The sample holds a few counts of this clone. The V call is TRBV11-3, the J call TRBJ2-2, with D perhaps TRBD1 (5 bases). The CDR3 has 14 residues. Germline V lookup: CDR1 SGHNT, CDR2 YENEEA. V gave up 5 bases and J gave up 5 bases, with 12 bases separating them. The CDR3, as DNA: TGTGCCAGCAGCCAGAGTAAGGGGACCGGGGAGCTGTTTTTT. It encodes CASSQSKGTGELFF.

This clone appeared once. The chain has TRBV28 and TRBJ2-2, with TRBD2 identical over 14 bases. CDR3 length: 18 residues. V dropped 5 bases and J dropped 4; count of bases not matched to a gene: 9. Germline-derived CDR1 and CDR2 are MDHEN and SYDVKM. In DNA, the CDR3 is TGTGCCAGCAGTCCCCCGGGACTAGCGGGAGCACCCACCGGGGAGCTGTTTTTT. As protein: CASSPPGLAGAPTGELFF. The full variable domain, rest sourced from reference TRBV28 and TRBJ2-2, is DVKVTQSSRYLVKRTGEKVFLECVQDMDHENMFWYRQDPGLGLRLIYFSYDVKMKEKGDIPEGYSVSREKKERFSLILESASTNQTSMYLCASSPPGLAGAPTGELFFGEGSRLTVL.

This clone has more than one count but fewer than ten. This sequence joins TRBV28 and TRBJ2-7, with a possible D match to TRBD1 (5 bases). The CDR3 runs to 13 residues. Germline lookup yields CDR1 MDHEN and CDR2 SYDVKM. The ends were cut back, 7 bases at V and 4 bases at J, with 14 bases in the middle. CDR3 bases: TGTGCCAGCATAAAAGGGCCAGGGTACGAGCAGTACTTC. Its translation: CASIKGPGYEQYF.

This clone is termed medium-sized. V is TRBV6-8 and J is TRBJ1-2; 7 nucleotides align to TRBD1. Germline V lookup: CDR1 MNHGY, CDR2 SAAAGT. J was trimmed by 3 bases and V by 0 bases; bases with no gene match: 4. CDR3 size: 15 residues. The CDR3 DNA sequence: TGTGCCAGCAGTTACTCTCCAGGGGGGGACTATGGCTACACCTTC. Translating it yields CASSYSPGGDYGYTF.

The rearrangement joins TRBV6-8 to TRBJ2-7; D could derive from TRBD1 or TRBD2 (6 bases each). CDR1 MNHGY and CDR2 SAAAGT come from the germline V gene. The CDR3 has 13 amino acids. V gave up 3 bases and J gave up 6 bases, with 12 bases separating them. CDR3 protein: CASSYGGHFEQYF. CDR3 coding DNA: TGTGCCAGCAGTTATGGGGGGCATTTCGAGCAGTACTTC.

This sequence joins TRBV11-3 and TRBJ2-7; TRBD1 agrees at 9 bases. The germline V gene encodes CDR1 SGHNT and CDR2 YENEEA. The CDR3 covers 14 residues. V gave up 5 bases and J gave up 4 bases; unmatched junction bases: 6. CDR3 residues: CASSPQGAEYEQYF. The DNA for the CDR3 is TGTGCCAGCAGCCCACAGGGGGCGGAGTACGAGCAGTACTTC.

This clone was detected a few times. The rearrangement joins TRBV9 to TRBJ1-3; 8 bases align to TRBD1. The CDR3 consists of 17 residues. V lost 0 bases, J lost 4 bases, and 9 bases stayed unmatched. Germline loops: CDR1 SGDLS, CDR2 YYNGEE. This chain's CDR3 is CASSVAQTGVDGNTIYF. In DNA form, the CDR3 reads TGTGCCAGCAGCGTAGCCCAGACAGGGGTGGACGGAAACACCATATATTTT. Supplemented by reference TRBV9 and TRBJ1-3, the full variable domain reads DSGVTQTPKHLITATGQRVTLRCSPRSGDLSVYWYQQSLDQGLQFLIQYYNGEERAKGNILERFSAQQFPDLHSELNLSSLELGDSALYFCASSVAQTGVDGNTIYFGEGSWLTVV.

This clone was seen a handful of times. The chain couples TRBV15 to TRBJ1-3; no firm D call. V was clipped by 5 bases and J by 4 bases, with 12 bases between them. The germline V gene encodes CDR1 LNHNV and CDR2 YYDKDF (reference sequence). The CDR3 contains 14 residues. This CDR3 reads CATSDQSAGNTIYF. The CDR3 DNA is TGTGCCACCAGCGACCAATCGGCCGGAAACACCATATATTTT.

This chain connects TRBV25-1 to TRBJ2-7; 11 bases map to TRBD1. Germline V gene data show CDR1 as MGHDK and CDR2 as SYGVNS. Losses at the gene ends were 2 bases for V and 9 bases for J; bases not matched to a gene: 6. This CDR3 has 14 amino acids. The CDR3 nucleotides are TGTGCCAGCAGTGAAAGGACAGGGGGCGCAGTGCAGTACTTC. This sequence encodes CASSERTGGAVQYF.

Written as DNA, the CDR3 is TGTGCCAGCTCTCGCCCGGGACAGGGACCTAACTATGGCTACACCTTC. This encodes CASSRPGQGPNYGYTF. This chain joins TRBV18 and TRBJ1-2; TRBD1 matches at 9 bases. With V trimmed by 6 bases and J by 0 bases, 8 bases remained unmatched. The CDR3 runs to 16 residues. Per the germline V gene, CDR1 is KGHSH and CDR2 is LQKENI. Looking up the rest from reference TRBV18 and TRBJ1-2 gives the full variable domain: NAGVMQNPRHLVRRRGQEARLRCSPMKGHSHVYWYRQLPEEGLKFMVYLQKENIIDESGMPKERFSAEFPKEGPSILRIQQVVRGDSAAYFCASSRPGQGPNYGYTFGSGTRLTVV.

The CDR3 loop reads CASSHPAGTERSPLHF. DNA for the CDR3: TGCGCCAGCAGCCACCCGGCGGGGACGGAGCGGTCACCCCTCCACTTT. The chain joins TRBV5-1 to TRBJ1-6; D is possibly TRBD1 (5 bases). Trimming pared 4 bases from V and 10 bases from J, leaving 21 bases between. This CDR3 has 16 amino acids. Germline values: CDR1 SGHRS, CDR2 YFSETQ.

By frequency in the sample, this clone is medium-sized. The chain couples TRBV2 to TRBJ1-2; D gene uncertain. The germline gives CDR1 SNHLY, CDR2 FYNNEI. This CDR3 is built from 13 residues. The V gene lost 1 base and the J gene lost 7 bases, with 10 bases spanning the gap. This chain's CDR3 is CASSEEITGGYTF. The CDR3 DNA is TGTGCCAGCAGTGAAGAGATTACGGGTGGCTACACCTTC.

The chain has TRBV4-1 and TRBJ1-2, with TRBD1 identical over 10 bases. V dropped 0 bases and J dropped 4; count of bases not matched to a gene: 5. CDR1 and CDR2 from the germline V gene are MGHRA and YSYEKL. The CDR3 runs 16 residues. The DNA for the CDR3 is TGCGCCAGCAGCCAAGATCACGGGACAGGGGCCTATGGCTACACCTTC. Translated: CASSQDHGTGAYGYTF.

The rearrangement links TRBV23-1 to TRBJ2-7; D unresolved. TRBV23-1 counts as an open reading frame of uncertain function. V was shortened by 6 bases and J by 5 bases, with 14 bases between the two germline ends. The CDR3 length is 13 residues. Written as DNA, the CDR3 is TGCGCCAGCAGCCAAGATCTAGAAAACGAGCAGTACTTC. The encoded protein is CASSQDLENEQYF.

This clone is medium-sized. The rearrangement links TRBV14 to TRBJ1-1; TRBD1 matches 8 bases. In germline, CDR1 is SGHDN, CDR2 FVKESK. There are 15 residues in the CDR3. V gave up 3 bases and J gave up 3 bases; unmatched junction bases: 6. In DNA form, the CDR3 reads TGTGCCAGCAGCCATAGGACAGGGTGGGACACTGAAGCTTTCTTT. Translated, it gives CASSHRTGWDTEAFF.

V and J are TRBV18 and TRBJ2-5; possibly TRBD2 for D (5 bases). The germline V and J ends were trimmed by 5 bases and 5 bases, with 12 bases remaining between them. Germline CDR1 and CDR2: KGHSH and LQKENI. The CDR3 spans 13 residues. CDR3 nucleotide sequence: TGTGCCAGCTCATCGGGGAGTGGGGAGACCCAGTACTTC. This sequence encodes CASSSGSGETQYF.

The chain employs TRBV6-8 and TRBJ1-1; a possible D gene is TRBD1 (5 bases). Germline-derived CDR1 and CDR2 are MNHGY and SAAAGT. The CDR3 runs 14 residues. V was shortened by 7 bases and J by 4 bases, with 16 bases between the two germline ends. DNA of the CDR3: TGTGCCAGCACTAAAACGGCAGGGCCCACTGAAGCTTTCTTT. It yields the protein CASTKTAGPTEAFF.

This clone rates as medium-sized (0.01 to 0.1%). The chain carries TRBV6-8 and TRBJ1-3, with D unresolved. V dropped 6 bases and J dropped 1 base, with 13 bases sitting between them. This CDR3 spans 15 amino acids. Germline V gene lookup returns CDR1 MNHGY and CDR2 SAAAGT. For the CDR3, the DNA is TGTGCCAGCAGCTCAATGCTAGAATCTGGAAACACCATATATTTT. Translation gives CASSSMLESGNTIYF.

The chain joins TRBV29-1 to TRBJ2-5, with D unresolved. Trimming pared 2 bases from V and 5 bases from J, leaving 12 bases between. The CDR3 is 13 amino acids. Germline V gives CDR1 SQVTM, CDR2 ANQGSEA. The CDR3 reads CSVELRPRETQYF. The CDR3 region has the DNA TGCAGCGTTGAATTACGGCCTCGGGAGACCCAGTACTTC.

This clone is classed as medium-sized. This sequence joins TRBV11-3 and TRBJ2-1; the D gene is possibly TRBD2 (7 bases). The length of the CDR3 is 17 residues. Trimming removed 3 bases from V and 7 bases from J, with 22 bases in between. Per the germline V gene, CDR1 is SGHNT and CDR2 is YENEEA. Here the CDR3 reads CASSFTVGTGGKNEQFF. The CDR3 DNA follows: TGTGCCAGCAGCTTCACCGTGGGGACGGGGGGCAAGAATGAGCAGTTCTTC.

This clone ranks as medium-sized. The V call is TRBV6-8, the J call TRBJ1-2; weak D call: TRBD1 (6 bases). The V and J ends lost 0 bases and 3 bases respectively, with 11 bases between them. The germline gives CDR1 MNHGY, CDR2 SAAAGT. The CDR3 totals 15 residues. The CDR3 sequence is CASSYSSRGHYGYTF. In DNA form, the CDR3 reads TGTGCCAGCAGTTACTCTTCCAGGGGCCACTATGGCTACACCTTC.